The 22 T cell receptor beta chains reported below all come from one sample, sequenced in a study of CD8 T cells in ankylosing spondylitis. TCRdb used MiXCR to reprocess the 5' RACE reads, holding one entry per CDR3 protein. The sample consists of roughly 670,000 distinct CDR3 sequences, around 20% of them appearing once. Study observations and caveats: A TCR beta motif of about eight highly homologous variants seemed to mark ankylosing spondylitis blood.

For these receptors, no antigen is known. Sequenced input: blood, either unsorted or a sorted T cell fraction (not recorded which). All receptors derive from a male donor with ankylosing spondylitis.

The V call is TRBV7-3, the J call TRBJ1-1, with 9 nucleotides matching TRBD1. Per the germline V gene, CDR1 is SGHTA and CDR2 is FQGTGA. Unmatched junction bases numbered 10, after V lost 6 bases and J lost 5 bases. This CDR3 has 15 amino acids. DNA of the CDR3: TGTGCCAGCAGTTTATCCGGTGGACAGGGGACTGAAGCTTTCTTT. This sequence encodes CASSLSGGQGTEAFF.

This chain joins TRBV5-1 and TRBJ2-1; no clear D. The V gene lost 2 bases and the J gene lost 4 bases, with 10 bases spanning the gap. The CDR3 sequence is 14 residues long. Germline V gene data show CDR1 as SGHRS and CDR2 as YFSETQ. CDR3 sequence: CASSFLQKYNEQFF. CDR3 bases: TGCGCCAGCAGCTTTTTACAGAAGTACAATGAGCAGTTCTTC.

This chain joins TRBV4-2 and TRBJ2-3; 14 nucleotides match TRBD2. The CDR3 length is 20 residues. Losses at the gene ends were 0 bases for V and 2 bases for J; bases not matched to a gene: 10. Germline V gene sequence: CDR1 LGHNA, CDR2 YNFKEQ. The CDR3 here is CASSQDPGLAGVGYTDTQYF. The CDR3, as DNA: TGTGCCAGCAGCCAAGACCCGGGACTAGCGGGAGTAGGATACACAGATACGCAGTATTTT.

This clonotype was detected many times. J is TRBJ2-3 and V is TRBV12-3 or TRBV12-4, with TRBD2 identical over 7 bases. V lost 6 bases, J lost 0 bases, and 6 bases stayed unmatched. The CDR3 loop spans 15 amino acids. CDR3 in DNA: TGTGCCAGCAGATCCGGGACTACCAGCACAGATACGCAGTATTTT. Residues: CASRSGTTSTDTQYF.

The chain uses TRBV20-1 and TRBJ1-2; D is uncertain. V lost 3 bases, J lost 2 bases, and 13 bases lay in between. Germline CDR1 reads DFQATT; CDR2 reads SNEGSKA (reference sequence). This CDR3 region has 14 residues. The CDR3 protein is CSASHPPGNYGYTF. CDR3 nucleotide sequence: TGCAGTGCTAGCCACCCCCCGGGGAACTATGGCTACACCTTC.

The V gene is TRBV27, the J gene TRBJ1-6; the D is unclear. CDR3 size: 15 residues. V lost 5 bases and J lost 8, with 16 bases in between. Germline V gene sequence: CDR1 MNHEY, CDR2 SMNVEV (reference sequence). CDR3 amino acids: CASSRWTASDSPLHF. CDR3 nucleotide sequence: TGTGCCAGCAGTCGCTGGACCGCCTCGGATTCACCCCTCCACTTT.

In its sample, this clonotype was seen a few times. The chain is built from TRBV2 and TRBJ2-3; 8 bases match TRBD2. CDR1 and CDR2 (germline): SNHLY, FYNNEI. This CDR3 contains 16 residues. Trimming removed 7 bases from V and 5 bases from J; junction bases left unmatched: 14. The CDR3 nucleotides are TGTGCCAGCATTTCTCTAACGGGGGGGAGTCAAGATACGCAGTATTTT. Its protein is CASISLTGGSQDTQYF.

This clonotype was seen at least ten times. This chain uses TRBV10-3 with TRBJ2-3; D gene uncertain. Germline-derived CDR1 and CDR2 are ENHRY and SYGVKD. This CDR3 contains 15 residues. Trimming pared 0 bases from V and 4 bases from J, leaving 11 bases between. CDR3 in amino acids: CAISESVVTADTQYF. CDR3 bases: TGTGCCATCAGTGAGTCCGTTGTCACCGCAGATACGCAGTATTTT.

This clonotype was counted only a few times. The rearrangement joins TRBV10-2 to TRBJ1-1, with no clear D. From germline, CDR1 is WSHSY and CDR2 SAAADI. V was trimmed by 2 bases and J by 1 base, leaving 23 bases between them. This CDR3 is built from 19 residues. The chain's CDR3 is CASSEDNWGTITGNTEAFF. CDR3 bases: TGCGCCAGCAGTGAGGATAACTGGGGAACAATAACTGGGAACACTGAAGCTTTCTTT.

The chain employs TRBV15 and TRBJ1-5; D gene uncertain. Per the germline V gene, CDR1 is LNHNV and CDR2 is YYDKDF (reference sequence). The CDR3 has 13 residues. V lost 5 bases to trimming and J lost 5 bases, with 10 bases between them. DNA of the CDR3: TGTGCCACCAGCGCCGGGGAGCATCAGCCCCAGCATTTT. Its translation is CATSAGEHQPQHF.

This clonotype has more than one count but fewer than ten. This chain joins TRBV5-1 and TRBJ2-7; 9 bases line up with TRBD2. Per the germline V gene, CDR1 is SGHRS and CDR2 is YFSETQ. The ends lost 1 base at V and 9 bases at J; junction bases unmatched: 11. This CDR3 comprises 15 residues. The CDR3, as DNA: TGCGCCAGCAGCTTGACCGGGACTAGCCCTGAGGGGCAGTACTTC. Translated, it gives CASSLTGTSPEGQYF.

This clonotype has at least ten counts. The rearrangement links TRBV20-1 to TRBJ2-7; TRBD1 is a possible D gene (5 bases). V gave up 6 bases and J gave up 7 bases, with 19 bases separating them. Germline loops: CDR1 DFQATT, CDR2 SNEGSKA (reference sequence). This CDR3 spans 13 amino acids. The CDR3 spells CSAPIGALEEQYF. The CDR3 coding sequence is TGCAGTGCCCCGATAGGGGCTCTGGAGGAGCAGTACTTC.

J is TRBJ2-3 and V is TRBV9; D could derive from TRBD1 or TRBD2 (6 bases each). Germline V gene lookup returns CDR1 SGDLS and CDR2 YYNGEE. V gave up 0 bases and J gave up 6 bases, with 11 bases separating them. The CDR3 has 14 amino acids. The CDR3, as DNA: TGTGCCAGCAGCGTAGTAGGGGGGAAGGATACGCAGTATTTT. Protein sequence: CASSVVGGKDTQYF.

The chain recombines TRBV12-3 or TRBV12-4 with TRBJ2-3; 10 nucleotides match TRBD1. V shed 5 bases, J shed 5 bases, and the junction held 10 bases outside the gene matches. This CDR3 region has 16 residues. CDR3 in DNA: TGTGCCAGCAGTCTCCGGGACAGGGGTAGTTTAGATACGCAGTATTTT. It codes for CASSLRDRGSLDTQYF.

In this sample, this clonotype turned up many times. In DNA, the CDR3 is TGCGCCAGCAGCTTGGTAGCGGGAGGCCCGCCTGAGCAGTTCTTC. Protein product: CASSLVAGGPPEQFF. V is TRBV5-1 and J is TRBJ2-1, with 10 bases matching TRBD2. The trim removed 0 bases at V and 9 bases at J, leaving 6 bases unmatched. This CDR3 spans 15 amino acids. From germline, CDR1 is SGHRS and CDR2 YFSETQ.

The chain joins TRBV5-1 to TRBJ1-5; TRBD1 agrees at 7 bases. Per germline, CDR1 SGHRS and CDR2 YFSETQ. The CDR3 length is 17 residues. J gave up 2 bases and V 9 bases, and 17 bases lay outside the gene matches. This chain's CDR3 is CANLGQALYRGNQPQHF. CDR3 nucleotides: TGCGCCAACCTAGGACAGGCCCTATATAGGGGCAATCAGCCCCAGCATTTT.

This clonotype was seen a few times. The chain combines TRBV5-6 with TRBJ2-1; weak D call: TRBD2 (5 bases). From germline, CDR1 is SGHDT and CDR2 YYEEEE. CDR3 length equals 13 residues. The V gene lost 0 bases and the J gene lost 8 bases, with 9 bases spanning the gap. DNA for the CDR3: TGTGCCAGCAGCTTGGGGCCAGCGGATGAGCAGTTCTTC. It encodes CASSLGPADEQFF.

This clonotype was seen a handful of times. The chain recombines TRBV27 with TRBJ1-5, with TRBD1 matching 7 bases. J lost 6 bases, V lost 5 bases, and 10 bases had no gene match. Germline lookup yields CDR1 MNHEY and CDR2 SMNVEV (reference sequence). The CDR3 spans 15 residues. CDR3 DNA sequence: TGTGCCAGCAGTCCGTCGCCGACAGGGAGTCAGCCCCAGCATTTT. It codes for CASSPSPTGSQPQHF.

This clonotype was seen more than once but under ten times. This CDR3 reads CASSPEGLAGVNEQFF. Written as DNA, the CDR3 is TGCGCCAGCAGCCCCGAAGGGCTAGCGGGGGTCAATGAGCAGTTCTTC. V and J are TRBV4-1 and TRBJ2-1, with TRBD2 matching 10 bases. J lost 6 bases, V lost 4 bases, and 9 bases had no gene match. This CDR3 region has 16 residues. CDR1 is MGHRA, CDR2 YSYEKL, per germline.

V and J are TRBV6-2 or TRBV6-3 and TRBJ1-5; unclear D gene. The CDR3 is 16 residues long. Germline V gives CDR1 MNHEY, CDR2 SVGEGT. V lost 2 bases, J lost 6 bases, and 17 bases lay in between. The chain's CDR3 is CASSYPPLPRFQPQHF. Here the CDR3 DNA reads TGTGCCAGCAGTTACCCACCGCTACCGCGGTTTCAGCCCCAGCATTTT.

This clonotype has just a few counts. The CDR3 loop reads CASSPDRYGYTF. The DNA for the CDR3 is TGTGCCAGCAGTCCGGACCGCTATGGCTACACCTTC. The chain couples TRBV12-3 or TRBV12-4 to TRBJ1-2; D gene unclear. The CDR3 extends over 12 amino acids. With 5 bases removed from V and 4 bases from J, the gap between germline ends came to 8 bases.

This chain connects TRBV10-3 to TRBJ1-2; the D gene is possibly TRBD1 (6 bases). The CDR3 runs 13 residues. The germline V and J ends were trimmed by 3 bases and 3 bases, with 8 bases remaining between them. CDR1 is ENHRY, CDR2 SYGVKD, per germline. CDR3 sequence: CAISEGGDYGYTF. The CDR3 region has the DNA TGTGCCATCAGTGAAGGGGGGGACTATGGCTACACCTTC.